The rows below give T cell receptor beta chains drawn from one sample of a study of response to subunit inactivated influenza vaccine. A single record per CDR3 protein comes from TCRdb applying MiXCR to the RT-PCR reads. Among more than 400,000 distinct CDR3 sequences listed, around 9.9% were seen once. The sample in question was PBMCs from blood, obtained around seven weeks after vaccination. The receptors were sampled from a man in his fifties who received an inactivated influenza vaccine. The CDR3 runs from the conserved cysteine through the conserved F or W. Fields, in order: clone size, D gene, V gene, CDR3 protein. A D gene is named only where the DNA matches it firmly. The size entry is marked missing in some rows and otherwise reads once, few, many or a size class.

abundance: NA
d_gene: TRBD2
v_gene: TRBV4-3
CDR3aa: CASSQSSGNTDTQYF

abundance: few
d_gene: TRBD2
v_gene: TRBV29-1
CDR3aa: CSVRGRAGKNIQYF

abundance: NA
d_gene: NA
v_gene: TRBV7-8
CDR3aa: CASSQRRYSNQPQHF

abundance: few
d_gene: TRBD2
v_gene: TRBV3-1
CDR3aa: CASSLGGLAVIF

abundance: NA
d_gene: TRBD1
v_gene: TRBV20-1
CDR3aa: CSANYGTGQDEQFF

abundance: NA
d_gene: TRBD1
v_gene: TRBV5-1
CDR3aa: CASRPGQGASWYGYTF

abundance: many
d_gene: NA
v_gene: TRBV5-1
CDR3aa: CANYPSVGNEQFF

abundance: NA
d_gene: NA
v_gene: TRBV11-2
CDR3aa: CASSRRRAGGNTIYF

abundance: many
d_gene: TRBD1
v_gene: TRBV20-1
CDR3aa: CSARDRQGIYEQYF

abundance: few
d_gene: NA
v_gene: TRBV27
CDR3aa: CASSQSWTGNTEAFF

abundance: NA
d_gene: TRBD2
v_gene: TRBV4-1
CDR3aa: CASSQDWGGHTDTQYF

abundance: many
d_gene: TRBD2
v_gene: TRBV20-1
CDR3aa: CSAIAGSSTDTQYF

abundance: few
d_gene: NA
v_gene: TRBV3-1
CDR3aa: CASSQLGHTEAFF

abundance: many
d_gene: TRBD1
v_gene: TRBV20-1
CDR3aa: CSADREGTDTQYF

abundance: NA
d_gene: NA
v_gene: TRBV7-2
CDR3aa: CASGRVNSPLHF

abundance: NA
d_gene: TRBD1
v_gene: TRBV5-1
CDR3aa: CAIRDRDYNEQFF

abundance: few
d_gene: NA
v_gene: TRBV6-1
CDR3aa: CASRESAGDTQYF

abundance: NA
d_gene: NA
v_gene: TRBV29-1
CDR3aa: CSIGTFYEQYF

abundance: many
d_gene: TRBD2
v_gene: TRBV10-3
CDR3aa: CAIGGGETQYF

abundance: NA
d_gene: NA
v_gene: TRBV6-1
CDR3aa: CASSEAKADTQYF

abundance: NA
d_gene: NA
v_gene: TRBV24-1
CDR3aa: CATAHRSSGANVLTF

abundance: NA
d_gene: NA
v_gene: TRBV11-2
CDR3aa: CASSLDPTRQIPNQPQHF

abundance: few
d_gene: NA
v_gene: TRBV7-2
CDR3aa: CASSSEGGRAYNEQFF

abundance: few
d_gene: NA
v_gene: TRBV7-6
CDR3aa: CASSTNRGYNEQFF

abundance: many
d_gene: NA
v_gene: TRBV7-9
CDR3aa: CASSLPRTGSRTDTQYF

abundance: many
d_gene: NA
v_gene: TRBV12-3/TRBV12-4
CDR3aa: CASSLTGASSTEQYF

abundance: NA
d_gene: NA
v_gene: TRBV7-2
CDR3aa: CASSPLTGSYNEQFF

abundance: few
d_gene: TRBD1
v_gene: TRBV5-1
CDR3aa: CASSFPGGDEQYF

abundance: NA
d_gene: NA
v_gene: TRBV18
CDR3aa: CASSPTVADSPLHF

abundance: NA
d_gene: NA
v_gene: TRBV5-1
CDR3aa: CASSMGPSDTQYF

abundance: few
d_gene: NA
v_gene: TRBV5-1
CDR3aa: CASGRDGGMLETQYF

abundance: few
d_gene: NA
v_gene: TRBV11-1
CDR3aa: CASSPWGGVGLRTDTQYF

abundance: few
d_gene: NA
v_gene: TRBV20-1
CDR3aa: CSATNPSTTDTQYF

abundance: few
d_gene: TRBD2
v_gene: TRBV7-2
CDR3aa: CASSLLGLAGFNEQFF

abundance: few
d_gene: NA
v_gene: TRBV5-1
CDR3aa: CASSEYGYTEAFF

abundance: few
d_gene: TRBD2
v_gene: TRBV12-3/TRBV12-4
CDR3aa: CASSFRGTSGIVDEQFF

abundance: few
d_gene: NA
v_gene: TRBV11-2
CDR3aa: CASSLVIGGGQFDEQFF

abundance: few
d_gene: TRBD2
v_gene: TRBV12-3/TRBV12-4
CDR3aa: CASSLRLAGLYTQYF

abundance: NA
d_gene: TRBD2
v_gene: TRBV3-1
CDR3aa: CASSQDAYLAGGQETQYF

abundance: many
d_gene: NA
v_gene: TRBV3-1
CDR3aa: CASRRGTTEAFF

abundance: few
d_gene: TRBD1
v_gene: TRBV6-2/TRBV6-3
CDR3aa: CASSAPGQGNNEQFF